This TCR beta chain stems from a study of cytomegalovirus exposure and HLA in healthy donors. The germline gives CDR1 LNHNV, CDR2 YYDKDF (reference sequence). CDR3 length: 12 amino acids. V shed 9 bases and J shed 5 bases, with 11 bases lying between them. PCR employed 60 Vbeta and 13 Jbeta primers. The assay was immunoSEQ multiplex PCR, and TCRdb's table has in-frame clones only and misses some. Reported are roughly 120,000 clones; the ten largest clones contain about 2.2%. Study-level findings and limits: The study labeled around 160 TCR beta chains cytomegalovirus-associated. There were some public TCRs occurring in many donors, but most TCR sequences were rare. V- and J-gene trimming of TCR beta was linked (in a later analysis) to a missense DCLRE1C variant.

With respect to this clone: Its target is unknown.

This TCR came from a man aged 35-49 years in good health and CMV-seronegative. The rearrangement uses TRBV15 and TRBJ2-1; possible D gene TRBD1, 5 bases. Sequencing input: PBMCs. The CDR3 coding sequence is TGTGCCACGGAAGGGGAAAACAATGAGCAGTTCTTC. It yields the protein CATEGENNEQFF.